These T cell receptor beta chains were read from a single sample in a study of CD8+ T cells in alopecia areata. Assay used: immunoSEQ multiplex PCR; TCRdb lists only in-frame clones, some missing. The sample holds about 90,000 clones; 40% to 50% are singletons and the top ten take 18%. Here the sequenced sample was CD8+ T cells sorted from blood, taken at week 24, from a patient treated with tofacitinib. The source of these receptors is a human donor with alopecia areata. CDR3s include the opening cysteine and the closing phenylalanine or tryptophan. Each record gives: clone size, J gene, D gene, V gene, CDR3 DNA, CDR3 protein. The D gene is left open where the match is weak. Clone sizes are given selectively: once, few, many, or a class where the clone is expanded.

>few|TRBJ2-5|.|TRBV6-5
TGTGCCAGCTTGGGTGTCCCCGGGACCCAGTACTTC
CASLGVPGTQYF
>.|TRBJ2-3|TRBD2|TRBV30
TGTGCCTTCACTAGCGCGACGGGGGGTACGCAGTATTTT
CAFTSATGGTQYF
>.|TRBJ2-6|.|TRBV29-1
TGCAGCGCGACGGGACTGCCAAACTCTGGGGCCAACGTCCTGACTTTC
CSATGLPNSGANVLTF
>many|TRBJ1-1|TRBD1|TRBV19
TGTGCCAGTGCAACACCGGGACAGGCCATTGAAGCTTTCTTT
CASATPGQAIEAFF
>few|TRBJ2-2|TRBD1|TRBV19
TGTGCCAGTAGTATAGAAGCCGGACAGGGCGGCACCGGGGAGCTGTTTTTT
CASSIEAGQGGTGELFF
>.|TRBJ2-5|.|TRBV29-1
TGCAGCGTTGAAGATCTTGACGGTCTGGAGCAGTACTTC
CSVEDLDGLEQYF
>.|TRBJ2-1|.|TRBV9
TGTGCCAGCAGCGTAGCGGCTAGCTCCTACAATGAGCAGTTCTTC
CASSVAASSYNEQFF
>.|TRBJ2-7|.|TRBV7-9
TGTGCCAGCAGCTCCCCTACAGGGTACGAGCAGTACTTC
CASSSPTGYEQYF
>.|TRBJ2-7|TRBD1|TRBV30
TGTGCTTCGGACAGGGGCACCTCCTACGAGCAGTACTTC
CASDRGTSYEQYF
>few|TRBJ1-1|.|TRBV5-1
TGCGCCAGCAGCTTCAGGCAGAAGAACACTGAAGCTTTCTTT
CASSFRQKNTEAFF
>.|TRBJ2-3|.|TRBV29-1
TGCAGCGTTTTCGGCCGGGGGGATACGCAGTATTTT
CSVFGRGDTQYF
>once|TRBJ1-2|.|TRBV4-3
TGCGCCAGCAGCCAAGCACTAAACTATGGCTACACCTTC
CASSQALNYGYTF
>once|TRBJ2-7|.|TRBV7-9
TGTGCCAGCAGCCTCGAAGGGGGGGGCGAGCAGTACTTC
CASSLEGGGEQYF
>few|TRBJ2-1|.|TRBV30
TGTGCCTGGAGAGACACCCAGGACTCTCCTACCTACAATGAGCAGTTCTTC
CAWRDTQDSPTYNEQFF
>.|TRBJ2-3|TRBD2|TRBV9
TGTGCCAGCAGCGTACATCACGCGGGAGGGAAAGATACGCAGTATTTT
CASSVHHAGGKDTQYF
>.|TRBJ2-7|.|TRBV6-5
TGTGCCAGCAGTTACTCTACCGGGGAGCAGTACTTC
CASSYSTGEQYF
>many|TRBJ1-4|.|TRBV4-1
TGCGCCAGCAGCCCCCGGGGTTACGAGGAAAAACTGTTTTTT
CASSPRGYEEKLFF
>.|TRBJ2-1|.|TRBV6-1
TGTGCCAGCAGTGAAGTGCTAGCAGCCTACAATGAGCAGTTCTTC
CASSEVLAAYNEQFF
>.|TRBJ2-3|TRBD2|TRBV6-5
TGTGCCAGCAGTCAGCTAGCGGGGGACACAGATACGCAGTATTTT
CASSQLAGDTDTQYF
>.|TRBJ2-7|TRBD2|TRBV30
TGTGCCTGGGCAACTAGCGGATACGAGCAGTACTTC
CAWATSGYEQYF
>many|TRBJ1-5|.|TRBV27
TGTGCCAGCAGTTTGTCTGGGGGACAGCCCCAGCATTTT
CASSLSGGQPQHF
>many|TRBJ1-2|.|TRBV27
TGTGCCAGCAGTTCCCTCCCCCAGGACACACGGCTTGGCTACACCTTC
CASSSLPQDTRLGYTF
>.|TRBJ2-1|.|TRBV4-1
TGCGCCAGCAGCCATAGGGCTAGCGCAGCTTACAATGAGCAGTTCTTC
CASSHRASAAYNEQFF
>.|TRBJ2-1|TRBD1|TRBV4-1
TGCGCCAGCAGCCCGGGACAGGGGGCAAATGAGCAGTTCTTC
CASSPGQGANEQFF
>.|TRBJ2-7|TRBD2|TRBV10-3
TGTGCCATCGGGTCCTCGGGAGGGAGGGACGAGCAGTACTTC
CAIGSSGGRDEQYF
>.|TRBJ2-7|.|TRBV10-2
TGCGCCGCAGGCCAGCAGTACTTC
CAAGQQYF
>once|TRBJ2-7|TRBD1|TRBV30
TGTGCCTGGAGCCGGGACAGGCCCTACGAGCAGTACTTC
CAWSRDRPYEQYF
>few|TRBJ2-7|TRBD1|TRBV4-1
TGCGCCAGCAGCCAAGAGACAGGGATTCTTTACGAGCAGTACTTC
CASSQETGILYEQYF
>.|TRBJ2-7|.|TRBV28
TGTGCCAGCAGTTCCGGGACGTCCGCCTACGAGCAGTACTTC
CASSSGTSAYEQYF
>.|TRBJ2-3|TRBD2|TRBV27
TGTGCCAGCAGTATCGAGACTAGCGGGAGCACAGATACGCAGTATTTT
CASSIETSGSTDTQYF
>few|TRBJ2-5|.|TRBV7-9
TGTGCCAGCAGCACCGGCCAAGAGACCCAGTACTTC
CASSTGQETQYF
>.|TRBJ2-3|TRBD2|TRBV7-3
TGTGCCAGCAGTCTAAAGCTGGACCAGCGGGACCTAGATACGCAGTATTTT
CASSLKLDQRDLDTQYF
>few|TRBJ1-1|.|TRBV27
TGTGCCAGCAGTTTGGGCAGGGGTACTGAAGCTTTCTTT
CASSLGRGTEAFF
>.|TRBJ1-2|.|TRBV5-1
TGCGCCAGCAGCCCCCCAGGGAGTTACTATGGCTACACCTTC
CASSPPGSYYGYTF
>.|TRBJ2-7|TRBD2|TRBV2
TGTGCCAGCAGATCACCAGCGGGAGCAGCCCACGAGCAGTACTTC
CASRSPAGAAHEQYF
>once|TRBJ2-3|TRBD1|TRBV27
TGTGCCAGCAGTCCAGGGGGGCGGACAGGGATGACAGATACGCAGTATTTT
CASSPGGRTGMTDTQYF
>.|TRBJ2-1|.|TRBV11-2
TGTGCCAGCAGCTCCGACCAGGGTGCTTACAATGAGCAGTTCTTC
CASSSDQGAYNEQFF
>.|TRBJ2-1|TRBD2|TRBV30
TGTGCCTGGAGTGGGGAGGGTAGCGGGAGTAGTGTCTACAATGAGCAGTTCTTC
CAWSGEGSGSSVYNEQFF
>.|TRBJ2-3|TRBD2|TRBV27
TGTGCCAGCAGTTTAGGGACTAGCGGGACAGATACGCAGTATTTT
CASSLGTSGTDTQYF
>.|TRBJ2-7|TRBD1|TRBV7-9
TGTGCCAGCAGCTCGCTAAGGGGGCCAGGGCGGGTGTACGAGCAGTACTTC
CASSSLRGPGRVYEQYF
>.|TRBJ2-5|.|TRBV28
TGTGCCAGCAGTTTATGGCGGGAGACCCAGTACTTC
CASSLWRETQYF
>.|TRBJ1-5|.|TRBV27
TGTGCCAGCAGCGAACGAGGGGGCAATCAGCCCCAGCATTTT
CASSERGGNQPQHF
>few|TRBJ1-4|.|TRBV11-2
TGTGCCAGCATTTCCCAGCTGGGTGAAAAACTGTTTTTT
CASISQLGEKLFF
>.|TRBJ1-1|.|TRBV7-9
TGTGCCAGCAGCTTAGGAGGGCGAACCGGTGAAGCTTTCTTT
CASSLGGRTGEAFF
>few|TRBJ2-2|.|TRBV9
TGTGCCAGCAGGGAACCGACCGGGGAGCTGTTTTTT
CASREPTGELFF
>.|TRBJ2-5|.|TRBV7-7
TGTGCCAGCAGCTTGCAGGGACTCCAAGAGACCCAGTACTTC
CASSLQGLQETQYF